The clone carrying this T cell receptor beta chain was picked up a small number of times. What it binds is unknown. V shed 3 bases, J shed 4 bases, and the junction held 10 bases outside the gene matches. Germline V gene sequence: CDR1 SGHRS, CDR2 YFSETQ. The CDR3 runs to 18 residues. These data come from a study of beta chain features in type 1 diabetes. Points from the study as a whole: Moderate yet significant TCRB CDR3 shortening was seen in Type 1 diabetes patients in all four CD4+ subsets.

Expressed TCRB transcripts got sequenced, as all isolated RNA was reverse transcribed. Around 3.57 million reads was the average for naive, central memory and regulatory T cell samples. The repertoire was sequenced with immunoSEQ multiplex PCR; TCRdb's copy has only in-frame clones and lacks some. The table has some 150,000 clones, 9% to 10% seen once; the top ten hold around 0.65%. The clonotype comes from a woman between 35 and 50 years old in good health. The sample taken for sequencing was central memory CD4+ T cells from blood. The rearrangement uses TRBV5-1 and TRBJ2-2; TRBD1 matches at 12 bases. CDR3 nucleotide sequence: TGCGCCAGCAGCTCAAACTTTGGGACAGGGGGCGGCACCGGGGAGCTGTTTTTT. This codes for CASSSNFGTGGGTGELFF. The full variable domain, its missing parts supplied by reference TRBV5-1 and TRBJ2-2, is KAGVTQTPRYLIKTRGQQVTLSCSPISGHRSVSWYQQTPGQGLQFLFEYFSETQRNKGNFPGRFSGRQFSNSRSEMNVSTLELGDSALYLCASSSNFGTGGGTGELFFGEGSRLTVL.